The source of this T cell receptor (beta chain) is a study of blood T cell repertoires in COVID-19. Study at large: Acute-phase and convalescent COVID-19 samples originated in the United States, Italy and Spain.

Methods used by the authors: Cell counts per sample came from amplifying reference gene primers. Assay: immunoSEQ multiplex PCR; the TCRdb copy retains only in-frame clones and omits some. D and trimming were read from the DNA, whereas the V and J calls and clone size are those reported in that table. The table has 300,000 or so clones, roughly 87% seen once. Participants' reported clinical history set cohort assignment. Donors in Cohort 3 counted as recovered after two negative PCRs, clearance, or symptom resolution. The CDR3 consists of 13 residues. In germline, CDR1 is LNHNV, CDR2 YYDKDF (reference sequence). V gave up 10 bases and J gave up 5 bases; unmatched junction bases: 6.

J is TRBJ2-1 and V is TRBV15; 9 bases are shared with TRBD1. The sequencing input was PBMCs or T cells enriched from blood (not recorded which). This clonotype was obtained from a woman in her 30s who had recovered from COVID-19. Here the CDR3 reads CAINRGRDNEQFF. The CDR3, as DNA: TGTGCCATCAACAGGGGGCGAGACAATGAGCAGTTCTTC.